The TCR beta chain described here comes from a study of T cells in Graves' hyperthyroidism and ophthalmopathy. Whole-study results and caveats: Onset of ophthalmopathy came a median 6.5 months after the model predicted it.

A remark on this clonotype: No antigen is known for it.

Criteria for exclusion of patients were uncontrolled infection, other autoimmune disease, pregnancy or lactation. This CDR3 contains 12 residues. Trimming removed 7 bases at V and 5 bases at J, with 11 bases between. The germline CDR1 and CDR2 sequences are WSHSY and SAAADI. Amplification yielded TCR beta CDR3 regions, with RNA transcripts as the source. When the TCR CDR3 underwent first-round RT-PCR, the HTBI primer set was used. TCRdb called the multiplex PCR reads again in MiXCR, with one record for every CDR3 protein. The data contain under 450,000 distinct CDR3 sequences, less than 15% of them singletons.

The rearrangement links TRBV10-2 to TRBJ1-1; no clear D. The sequence was obtained from a man in his thirties or forties with Graves' hyperthyroidism that later progressed to Graves' ophthalmopathy. Sequencing used blood. CDR3 residues: CASKGRGTEAFF. DNA for the CDR3: TGCGCCAGCAAAGGCCGTGGAACTGAAGCTTTCTTT.